These 21 T cell receptor beta chains share one sample of origin, sequenced in a study of blood T cell repertoires in COVID-19. TCRdb's table, derived via immunoSEQ multiplex PCR, lists solely in-frame clones and lacks some. Of over 200,000 clones detected, roughly 87% appear once; the ten largest clones hold about 2%. The sample was peripheral blood. Receptors originate from a man aged 40-55 years with active or convalescent COVID-19.

This clone was picked up one time. The chain couples TRBV5-1 to TRBJ2-5, with TRBD1 identical over 10 bases. Per the germline V gene, CDR1 is SGHRS and CDR2 is YFSETQ. This CDR3 comprises 15 residues. Trimming at V came to 4 bases and at J to 2 bases, leaving 5 bases not matched to a gene. CDR3 region: CASSPTGGGQETQYF. The CDR3 region has the DNA TGCGCCAGCAGCCCGACAGGGGGCGGGCAAGAGACCCAGTACTTC.

Only one count was recorded for this clone. The chain joins TRBV11-2 to TRBJ2-7; TRBD2 might be the D (6 bases). Trimming pared 4 bases from V and 5 bases from J, leaving 15 bases between. Germline lookup yields CDR1 SGHAT and CDR2 FQNNGV. The length of the CDR3 is 14 residues. The CDR3 reads CASSSRSRGDEQYF. The CDR3 nucleotides read TGTGCCAGCAGCTCGCGGTCCCGCGGGGACGAGCAGTACTTC.

The chain recombines TRBV30 with TRBJ2-7; a weak D match, TRBD1 (6 bases). The CDR3 sequence is 13 residues long. The germline V gene encodes CDR1 GTSNPN and CDR2 SVGIG (reference sequence). V shed 0 bases and J shed 3 bases, with 9 bases lying between them. CDR3 protein: CAWSVRGYYEQYF. CDR3 bases: TGTGCCTGGAGTGTAAGGGGGTACTACGAGCAGTACTTC.

The V and J genes are TRBV29-1 and TRBJ2-5; 8 bases fit TRBD1. Germline loops: CDR1 SQVTM, CDR2 ANQGSEA. V lost 2 bases to trimming and J lost 5 bases; unmatched junction nucleotides: 7. The CDR3 runs to 14 residues. The CDR3 nucleotides are TGCAGCGTTGAACAGGGGGCTTGGCGGGAGACCCAGTACTTC. Protein sequence: CSVEQGAWRETQYF.

The V call is TRBV28, the J call TRBJ1-5, with a tentative D call TRBD1 (5 bases). Germline CDR1 and CDR2: MDHEN and SYDVKM. The CDR3 runs to 16 residues. V shed 5 bases and J shed 7 bases, with 21 bases lying between them. CDR3 sequence: CASSAPGGGRYQPQHF. The CDR3 nucleotides are TGTGCCAGCAGTGCCCCCGGGGGAGGGAGGTACCAGCCCCAGCATTTT.

The gene calls are TRBV5-5 and TRBJ1-1; TRBD1 agrees at 8 bases. The CDR3 is 15 amino acids. Trimming cost V 4 bases and J 0 bases; bases outside gene matches: 5. The germline CDR1 and CDR2 sequences are SGHKS and YYEKEE (reference sequence). Written as DNA, the CDR3 is TGTGCCAGCAGCCCGCGACAGGGGTTGAACACTGAAGCTTTCTTT. Protein: CASSPRQGLNTEAFF.

The genes are TRBV7-2 and TRBJ1-6; 7 nucleotides align to TRBD1. The CDR3 runs to 15 residues. V was pared by 5 bases and J by 7 bases, with 8 bases of the junction left unmatched. Germline V gene data show CDR1 as SGHTA and CDR2 as FQGNSA. The CDR3 protein is CASSPDRAMNSPLHF. CDR3 DNA sequence: TGTGCCAGCAGCCCCGACAGGGCTATGAATTCACCCCTCCACTTT.

The chain employs TRBV27 and TRBJ2-1; possible D gene TRBD2, 5 bases. In germline, CDR1 is MNHEY, CDR2 SMNVEV (reference sequence). The CDR3 contains 12 residues. The germline V and J ends were trimmed by 5 bases and 12 bases, with 14 bases remaining between them. The CDR3 DNA reads TGTGCCAGCAGTGGACCTTCGGGGAGGCAGTTCTTC. Amino acid sequence: CASSGPSGRQFF.

This clone has only one observation. The rearrangement links TRBV5-4 to TRBJ2-5; TRBD1 might be the D (6 bases). This CDR3 is 13 amino acids long. The germline V gene encodes CDR1 SGHNT and CDR2 YYREEE (reference sequence). V shed 5 bases and J shed 4 bases, with 12 bases lying between them. This CDR3 is CASSSGTTETQYF. The CDR3 DNA reads as TGTGCCAGCAGTTCCGGGACAACAGAGACCCAGTACTTC.

The chain links TRBV6-4 to TRBJ2-7; 9 positions match TRBD1. Germline assignment: CDR1 MRHNA and CDR2 SNTAGT. V trimming: 2 bases; J trimming: 5 bases; junction bases outside the gene matches: 10. CDR3 length: 16 amino acids. This CDR3 is CASSDGPGQGLNEQYF. In DNA form, the CDR3 reads TGTGCCAGCAGTGACGGTCCGGGACAGGGTTTAAACGAGCAGTACTTC.

This chain joins TRBV29-1 and TRBJ1-2; no definite D call. CDR1 is SQVTM and CDR2 is ANQGSEA in the germline V gene. V was clipped by 6 bases and J by 0 bases, with 17 bases between them. This CDR3 has 15 residues. DNA for the CDR3: TGCAGCGTGACCATAGAGGCAGAAGCTAACTATGGCTACACCTTC. Amino acids: CSVTIEAEANYGYTF.

The chain employs TRBV4-1 and TRBJ1-5; TRBD1 aligns across 10 bases. J lost 6 bases, V lost 0 bases, and 8 bases had no gene match. CDR1 and CDR2 from the germline V gene are MGHRA and YSYEKL. The CDR3 has 17 residues. The CDR3, as DNA: TGCGCCAGCAGCCAAGAGTGGGGACAGGGGTTTACTCAGCCCCAGCATTTT. Protein: CASSQEWGQGFTQPQHF.

This chain links TRBV27 with TRBJ2-7; possibly TRBD1 for D (5 bases). The CDR3 runs to 15 residues. Germline V gene sequence: CDR1 MNHEY, CDR2 SMNVEV (reference sequence). The germline V and J ends were trimmed by 2 bases and 2 bases, with 13 bases remaining between them. In DNA form, the CDR3 reads TGTGCCAGCAGTTTAACAGGAATCGGCCCCTACGAGCAGTACTTC. Translation: CASSLTGIGPYEQYF.

For the CDR3, the DNA is TGTGCCAGCAGGCTAGCCGGTCCTCGCACAGATACGCAGTATTTT. This translates into CASRLAGPRTDTQYF. The V gene is TRBV28, the J gene TRBJ2-3; D is perhaps TRBD2 (5 bases). The CDR3 is 15 residues long. CDR1 and CDR2 from the germline V gene are MDHEN and SYDVKM. V was cut by 6 bases and J by 1 base, with 14 bases left in between.

The chain links TRBV6-1 to TRBJ1-2; D may be TRBD1 (5 bases). The CDR3 extends over 16 amino acids. CDR1 and CDR2 from the germline V gene are MNHNS and SASEGT. V lost 2 bases, J lost 0 bases, and 13 bases lay in between. This CDR3 reads CASSEREGPPNYGYTF. In DNA form, the CDR3 reads TGTGCCAGCAGTGAACGGGAGGGGCCCCCTAACTATGGCTACACCTTC.

A single count supports this clone. The rearrangement uses TRBV5-4 and TRBJ1-1, with a weak D call TRBD1 (6 bases). The CDR3 is 15 amino acids. Germline V gene lookup returns CDR1 SGHNT and CDR2 YYREEE (reference sequence). V lost 4 bases and J lost 9, with 22 bases in between. The CDR3 here is CASSPGGSGAEKAFF. The CDR3 DNA follows: TGTGCCAGCAGCCCTGGGGGATCAGGGGCCGAAAAAGCTTTCTTT.

V is TRBV28 and J is TRBJ2-7; weak D call: TRBD2 (5 bases). Germline V gene lookup returns CDR1 MDHEN and CDR2 SYDVKM. The CDR3 has 15 residues. V shed 6 bases and J shed 1 base, with 16 bases lying between them. Here the CDR3 DNA reads TGTGCCAGCAGCCCCGGTGGAGGTGGGTCCTACGAGCAGTACTTC. Translating gives CASSPGGGGSYEQYF.

This CDR3 is CASSFISSYEQYF. The CDR3, as DNA: TGTGCCAGCAGTTTTATCTCTTCCTACGAGCAGTACTTC. The chain links TRBV27 to TRBJ2-7, with no clear D. The CDR3 is made up of 13 amino acids. The V end lost 3 bases, the J end lost 1 base, and 7 bases lay between the germline ends. CDR1 is MNHEY and CDR2 is SMNVEV in the germline V gene (reference sequence).

This clone was counted only a few times. Germline and junction disagree at one end, which may indicate a read error. The rearrangement uses TRBV7-7 and TRBJ2-5; possible D gene TRBD2, 6 bases. CDR1 is SSHAT and CDR2 is FNYEAQ in the germline V gene (reference sequence). The CDR3 runs 14 residues. Written as DNA, the CDR3 is TGTGCTAGCAGCTTATCGGGGGAGAAGGAGACCCAGTACTTC. Amino acid sequence: CASSLSGEKETQYF.

This clone was seen only once. This chain links TRBV24-1 with TRBJ2-2; maybe TRBD2 (5 bases). CDR3 length equals 17 residues. Germline CDR1 and CDR2: KGHDR and SFDVKD. V lost 1 base and J 3 bases, leaving 14 bases between the germline ends. Written as DNA, the CDR3 is TGTGCCACCAGTGATTTAGGCAGGAGCGGATACACCGGGGAGCTGTTTTTT. Translation gives CATSDLGRSGYTGELFF.

The chain has TRBV4-2 and TRBJ2-7; tentatively, D is TRBD2 (5 bases). In germline, CDR1 is LGHNA, CDR2 YNFKEQ. The CDR3 runs 13 residues. The V gene lost 1 base and the J gene lost 3 bases, with 7 bases spanning the gap. The CDR3 DNA reads as TGTGCCAGCAGCCAAGGGAGGCTCTACGAGCAGTACTTC. As protein: CASSQGRLYEQYF.